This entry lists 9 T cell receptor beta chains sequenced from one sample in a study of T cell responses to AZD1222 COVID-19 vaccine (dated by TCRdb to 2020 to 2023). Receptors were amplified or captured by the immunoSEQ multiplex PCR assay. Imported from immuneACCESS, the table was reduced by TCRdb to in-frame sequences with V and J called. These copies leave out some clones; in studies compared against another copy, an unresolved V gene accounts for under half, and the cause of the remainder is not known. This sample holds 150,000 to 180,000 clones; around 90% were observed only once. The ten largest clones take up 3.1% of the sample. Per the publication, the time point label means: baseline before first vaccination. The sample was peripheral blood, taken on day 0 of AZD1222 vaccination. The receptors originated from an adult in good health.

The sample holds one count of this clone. The CDR3 here is CASSEVGEIKQYF. The CDR3 DNA reads as TGTGCCAGCAGTGAAGTTGGGGAAATAAAGCAGTATTTT. V usage is TRBV6-1 and J usage is TRBJ2-3; D gene unclear. This CDR3 has 13 amino acids. The V and J ends lost 1 base and 11 bases respectively, with 13 bases between them. Germline V gene lookup returns CDR1 MNHNS and CDR2 SASEGT.

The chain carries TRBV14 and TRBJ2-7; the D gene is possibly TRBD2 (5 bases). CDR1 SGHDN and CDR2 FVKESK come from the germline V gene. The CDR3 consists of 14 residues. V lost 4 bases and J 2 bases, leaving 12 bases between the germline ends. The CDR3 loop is CASSPSGVTYEQYF. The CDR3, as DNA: TGTGCCAGCAGCCCGTCCGGGGTGACCTACGAGCAGTACTTC.

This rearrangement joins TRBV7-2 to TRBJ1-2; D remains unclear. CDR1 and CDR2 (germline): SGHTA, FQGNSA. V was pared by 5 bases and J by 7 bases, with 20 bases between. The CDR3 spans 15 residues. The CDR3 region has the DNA TGTGCCAGCAGCCCCGACTTGGCTCTAGGACGTGGCTACACCTTC. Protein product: CASSPDLALGRGYTF.

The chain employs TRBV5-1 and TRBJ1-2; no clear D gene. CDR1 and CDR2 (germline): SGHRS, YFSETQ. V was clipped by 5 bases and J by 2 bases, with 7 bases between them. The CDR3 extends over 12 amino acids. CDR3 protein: CASRRENYGYTF. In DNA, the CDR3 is TGCGCCAGCAGAAGGGAGAACTATGGCTACACCTTC. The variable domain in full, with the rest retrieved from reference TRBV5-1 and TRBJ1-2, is KAGVTQTPRYLIKTRGQQVTLSCSPISGHRSVSWYQQTPGQGLQFLFEYFSETQRNKGNFPGRFSGRQFSNSRSEMNVSTLELGDSALYLCASRRENYGYTFGSGTRLTVV.

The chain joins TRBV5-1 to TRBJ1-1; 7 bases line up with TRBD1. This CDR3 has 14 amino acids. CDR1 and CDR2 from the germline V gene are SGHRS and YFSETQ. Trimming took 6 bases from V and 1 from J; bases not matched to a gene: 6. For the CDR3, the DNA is TGCGCCAGCAACCCAGGGGGAGCGAACACTGAAGCTTTCTTT. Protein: CASNPGGANTEAFF.

As DNA, the CDR3 is TGTGCCAGCAGCTTAGACGGGATGAGAACTGAAGCTTTCTTT. Amino acid sequence: CASSLDGMRTEAFF. This chain links TRBV7-9 with TRBJ1-1; D not certain. Trimming pared 1 base from V and 5 bases from J, leaving 11 bases between. Germline lookup yields CDR1 SEHNR and CDR2 FQNEAQ (reference sequence). The CDR3 spans 14 residues.

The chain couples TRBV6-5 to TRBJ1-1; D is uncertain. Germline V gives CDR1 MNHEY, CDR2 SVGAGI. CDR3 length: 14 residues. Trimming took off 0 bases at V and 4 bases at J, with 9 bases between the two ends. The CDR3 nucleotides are TGTGCCAGCAGTTACTCGATAGGGAGCACTGAAGCTTTCTTT. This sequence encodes CASSYSIGSTEAFF.

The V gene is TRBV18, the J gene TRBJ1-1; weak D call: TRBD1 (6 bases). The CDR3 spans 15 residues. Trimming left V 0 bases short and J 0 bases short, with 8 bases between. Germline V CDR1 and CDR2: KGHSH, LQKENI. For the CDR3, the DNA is TGTGCCAGCTCACCACCGACAGGTGTGAACACTGAAGCTTTCTTT. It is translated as CASSPPTGVNTEAFF.

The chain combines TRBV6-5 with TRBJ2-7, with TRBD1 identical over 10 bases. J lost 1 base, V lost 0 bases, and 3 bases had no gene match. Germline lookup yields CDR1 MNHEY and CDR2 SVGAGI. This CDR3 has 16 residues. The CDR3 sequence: CASSYSLGQGSYEQYF. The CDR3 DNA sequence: TGTGCCAGCAGTTACTCCCTGGGACAGGGGTCCTACGAGCAGTACTTC.